The 18 T cell receptor beta chains reported below all come from one sample, sequenced in a study of shared clonotypes between healthy human individuals. Assay used: immunoSEQ multiplex PCR; TCRdb lists only in-frame clones, some missing. Among over 2 million clones listed, 95% were seen once. The sample comprised naive CD4+ T cells sorted from blood. Subset specified: CD45RA+ positively selected. The receptor source for this set is a man between 18 and 35 years old in good health.

In its sample, this clone was seen once. The gene calls are TRBV28 and TRBJ2-7; D may be TRBD2 (5 bases). V shed 4 bases and J shed 0 bases, with 13 bases lying between them. CDR3 length: 15 amino acids. Germline values: CDR1 MDHEN, CDR2 SYDVKM. The chain's CDR3 is CASSSPRTRSYEQYF. Here the CDR3 DNA reads TGTGCCAGCAGTTCCCCCCGGACTCGCTCCTACGAGCAGTACTTC.

V gene TRBV2 combines with J gene TRBJ2-5; 14 bases align to TRBD2. The germline V gene encodes CDR1 SNHLY and CDR2 FYNNEI. The ends lost 3 bases at V and 9 bases at J; junction bases unmatched: 6. There are 15 residues in the CDR3. The CDR3: CASSEGLAGEGAQYF. DNA of the CDR3: TGTGCCAGCAGTGAGGGACTAGCGGGGGAAGGGGCCCAGTACTTC. The entire variable domain, with the rest obtained from reference TRBV2 and TRBJ2-5, is as follows: EPEVTQTPSHQVTQMGQEVILRCVPISNHLYFYWYRQILGQKVEFLVSFYNNEISEKSEIFDDQFSVERPDGSNFTLKIRSTKLEDSAMYFCASSEGLAGEGAQYFGPGTRLLVL.

V usage is TRBV11-2 and J usage is TRBJ1-1; D is uncertain. Germline V gene data show CDR1 as SGHAT and CDR2 as FQNNGV. Trimming left V 0 bases short and J 11 bases short, with 16 bases between. The CDR3 is made up of 14 amino acids. CDR3 residues: CASSLEALSTGAFF. CDR3 coding DNA: TGTGCCAGCAGCTTAGAGGCCCTCTCCACTGGTGCTTTCTTT.

The rearrangement joins TRBV6-5 to TRBJ2-2; D call uncertain. In germline, CDR1 is MNHEY, CDR2 SVGAGI. V lost 0 bases and J 8 bases, leaving 4 bases between the germline ends. The CDR3 runs to 12 residues. This chain's CDR3 is CASSYSVGELFF. DNA of the CDR3: TGTGCCAGCAGTTACTCAGTTGGGGAGCTGTTTTTT.

This rearrangement joins TRBV6-5 to TRBJ2-1; 9 bases line up with TRBD2. Germline CDR1 is MNHEY and CDR2 is SVGAGI. V trimming: 8 bases; J trimming: 10 bases; junction bases outside the gene matches: 15. The CDR3 extends over 15 amino acids. DNA of the CDR3: TGTGCCAGCCAGGGGCGCGGCGGGAGGGCAACCGAGCAGTTCTTC. As protein: CASQGRGGRATEQFF.

The chain couples TRBV10-3 to TRBJ1-4; maybe TRBD1 (5 bases). V was cut by 2 bases and J by 5 bases, with 12 bases left in between. The CDR3 is 15 amino acids. Germline CDR1 and CDR2: ENHRY and SYGVKD. The CDR3 loop reads CAISELGKGNEKLFF. CDR3 in DNA: TGTGCCATCAGTGAGCTCGGGAAGGGGAATGAAAAACTGTTTTTT.

The genes are TRBV4-1 and TRBJ2-3; a weak D match, TRBD1 (5 bases). Trimming cost V 6 bases and J 2 bases, with 15 bases left between them. The CDR3 is 15 amino acids. Per the germline V gene, CDR1 is MGHRA and CDR2 is YSYEKL. The CDR3 nucleotides are TGCGCCAGCAGGGCAGGGCTATCTATCACAGATACGCAGTATTTT. The encoded protein is CASRAGLSITDTQYF.

This chain connects TRBV29-1 to TRBJ2-6, with D maybe TRBD2 (5 bases). Germline V gives CDR1 SQVTM, CDR2 ANQGSEA. This CDR3 is built from 15 residues. The V and J ends lost 4 bases and 0 bases respectively, with 10 bases between them. This chain's CDR3 is CSVASGSSGANVLTF. In DNA, the CDR3 is TGCAGCGTTGCTAGTGGGAGCTCTGGGGCCAACGTCCTGACTTTC.

The V call is TRBV18, the J call TRBJ2-3; D not certain. The CDR3 runs to 15 residues. Germline CDR1 KGHSH, CDR2 LQKENI. The V and J ends lost 2 bases and 2 bases respectively, with 11 bases between them. The DNA of the CDR3 is TGTGCCAGCTCACCAGACACCGTAATCACAGATACGCAGTATTTT. Translated: CASSPDTVITDTQYF.

The rearrangement joins TRBV10-2 to TRBJ2-3; TRBD2 is a possible D gene (5 bases). V was trimmed by 8 bases and J by 0 bases, leaving 9 bases between them. Germline CDR1 is WSHSY and CDR2 is SAAADI. This CDR3 comprises 13 residues. CDR3 in DNA: TGCGCCAGCCATAGGAGGAGCACAGATACGCAGTATTTT. Residues: CASHRRSTDTQYF.

The chain joins TRBV13 to TRBJ1-1; D is unresolved. Germline CDR1 is PRHDT and CDR2 is FYEKMQ (reference sequence). Trimming stripped 4 bases from V and 5 bases from J, with 11 bases between. This CDR3 comprises 13 residues. CDR3 region: CASSSRVGTEAFF. In DNA, the CDR3 is TGTGCCAGCAGCTCTAGGGTTGGGACTGAAGCTTTCTTT.

The chain couples TRBV2 to TRBJ1-5; D is perhaps TRBD1 (6 bases). The CDR3 sequence is 15 residues long. V lost 4 bases and J lost 7, with 17 bases in between. Per the germline V gene, CDR1 is SNHLY and CDR2 is FYNNEI. The CDR3 DNA sequence: TGTGCCAGCAGTGCGGGGGCCGGGGAAAACCAGCCCCAGCATTTT. Amino acid sequence: CASSAGAGENQPQHF.

The CDR3 protein is CASSLPQGINQPQHF. In DNA form, the CDR3 reads TGTGCCAGCAGTTTACCCCAGGGGATCAATCAGCCCCAGCATTTT. The J gene is TRBJ1-5, the V gene TRBV28; the D gene is possibly TRBD1 (6 bases). Trimming removed 2 bases from V and 3 bases from J, with 11 bases in between. This CDR3 spans 15 amino acids. Germline lookup yields CDR1 MDHEN and CDR2 SYDVKM.

This chain joins TRBV6-5 and TRBJ2-7; unclear D gene. The CDR3 spans 13 residues. Germline V gene data show CDR1 as MNHEY and CDR2 as SVGAGI. Trimming took off 5 bases at V and 7 bases at J, with 15 bases between the two ends. In DNA form, the CDR3 reads TGTGCCAGCAGTCCTCGGGCCCACGGGGAGCAGTACTTC. Protein: CASSPRAHGEQYF.

The V gene is TRBV6-1, the J gene TRBJ1-3; D possibly corresponds to TRBD1 (5 bases). Trimming took 3 bases from V and 4 from J, leaving 13 bases between them. Germline assignment: CDR1 MNHNS and CDR2 SASEGT. This CDR3 has 15 amino acids. CDR3 protein: CASSESRQGGNTIYF. In nucleotides, the CDR3 is TGTGCCAGCAGTGAGTCACGGCAGGGCGGAAACACCATATATTTT.

This chain connects TRBV7-6 to TRBJ1-1; D remains ambiguous. The CDR3 covers 15 residues. CDR1 is SGHVS and CDR2 is FNYEAQ in the germline V gene. V was cut by 2 bases and J by 3 bases, with 13 bases left in between. CDR3 sequence (DNA): TGTGCCAGCAGCTTATTGGCATTTGAAGACACTGAAGCTTTCTTT. This encodes CASSLLAFEDTEAFF.

The chain is built from TRBV9 and TRBJ2-1; 8 bases line up with TRBD2. Germline V gene data show CDR1 as SGDLS and CDR2 as YYNGEE. Trimming removed 3 bases from V and 7 bases from J; junction bases left unmatched: 12. The CDR3 is 16 residues long. The CDR3 loop reads CASSGRGSGMWNEQFF. The CDR3 nucleotides are TGTGCCAGCAGCGGAAGGGGTAGCGGGATGTGGAATGAGCAGTTCTTC.

The chain combines TRBV10-3 with TRBJ1-5; D possibly corresponds to TRBD1 (6 bases). Per the germline V gene, CDR1 is ENHRY and CDR2 is SYGVKD. V lost 8 bases and J lost 4, with 21 bases in between. The CDR3 totals 16 residues. This CDR3 reads CAISEMGGGGNQPQHF. In nucleotides, the CDR3 is TGTGCCATCTCTGAGATGGGGGGAGGGGGAAATCAGCCCCAGCATTTT.